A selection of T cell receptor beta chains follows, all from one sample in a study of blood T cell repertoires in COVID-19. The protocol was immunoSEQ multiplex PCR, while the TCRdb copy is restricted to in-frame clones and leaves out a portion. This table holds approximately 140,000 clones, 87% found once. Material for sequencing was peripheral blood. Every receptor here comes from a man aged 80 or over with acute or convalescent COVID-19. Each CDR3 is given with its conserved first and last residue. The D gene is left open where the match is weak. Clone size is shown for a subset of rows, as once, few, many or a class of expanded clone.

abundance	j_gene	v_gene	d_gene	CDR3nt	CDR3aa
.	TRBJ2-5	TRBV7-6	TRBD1	TGTGCCAGCACCAGCAGGGGGCCCGAGACCCAGTACTTC	CASTSRGPETQYF
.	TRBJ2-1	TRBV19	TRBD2	TGTGCCAGTAGTATAGAAGGGAGGGGACTAGCGGGAGTAATAGATGAGCAGTTCTTC	CASSIEGRGLAGVIDEQFF
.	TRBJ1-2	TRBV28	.	TGTGCCAGCAGCCGACAGGACGTCTATGGCTACACCTTC	CASSRQDVYGYTF
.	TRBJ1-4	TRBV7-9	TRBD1	TGTGCCAGCAGCTTTTACCCTGTAGACAGGGGGCTGTTTGAAAAACTGTTTTTT	CASSFYPVDRGLFEKLFF
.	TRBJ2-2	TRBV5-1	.	TGCGCCAGCAGCGACGCGGGCTCCACCGGGGAGCTGTTTTTT	CASSDAGSTGELFF
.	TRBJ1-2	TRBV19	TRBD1	TGTGCCAGTAGCAGGGACAGGAGCTCTTATGGCTACACCTTC	CASSRDRSSYGYTF
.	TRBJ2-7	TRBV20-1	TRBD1	TGCAGTGCTAGTAGAACAGGGGGCTACGAGCAGTACTTC	CSASRTGGYEQYF
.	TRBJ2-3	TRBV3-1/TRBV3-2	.	TGTGCCAGCAGCCAAGATTGGGGCGGCCACACAGATACGCAGTATTTT	CASSQDWGGHTDTQYF
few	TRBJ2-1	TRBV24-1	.	TGTGCCACAGCCAGGGGCTCGACTTACAATGAGCAGTTCTTC	CATARGSTYNEQFF
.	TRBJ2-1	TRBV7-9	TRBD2	TGTGCCAGCAGCCCAAGGGCAGGGCAAGCGGGATCCGTCTATGAGCAGTTCTTC	CASSPRAGQAGSVYEQFF
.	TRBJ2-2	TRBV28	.	TGTGCCAGCAGTCCCCCGCCTGGGGCACAGGGCACCGGGGAGCTGTTTTTT	CASSPPPGAQGTGELFF
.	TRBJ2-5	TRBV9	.	TGTGCCAGCAGCTCGGGCCAGGGAGGAGAGACCCAGTACTTC	CASSSGQGGETQYF
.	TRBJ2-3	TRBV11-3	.	TGTGCCAGCAGCTTATCGGCGGGAAGGGCAGATACGCAGTATTTT	CASSLSAGRADTQYF
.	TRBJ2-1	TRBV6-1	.	TGTGCCAGCAGTGCTCCTCGAGGGCGAGGAGTATACAATGAGCAGTTCTTC	CASSAPRGRGVYNEQFF
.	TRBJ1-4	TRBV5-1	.	TGCGCCAGCAGCTTGGTAGACGCAGGGGTTAATGAAAAACTGTTTTTT	CASSLVDAGVNEKLFF
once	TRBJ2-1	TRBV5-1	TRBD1	TGCGCCAGCAGCTTGGAGGGACAGGAGTACAATGAGCAGTTCTTC	CASSLEGQEYNEQFF
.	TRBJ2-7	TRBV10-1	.	TGCGCCAGCAGGCCACTAGTCAGAGGTCCCTACGAGCAGTACTTC	CASRPLVRGPYEQYF
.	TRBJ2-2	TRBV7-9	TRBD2	TGTGCCAGCAGCCCGACTAGCGTGACCGGGGAGCTGTTTTTT	CASSPTSVTGELFF
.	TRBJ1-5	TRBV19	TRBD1	TGTGCCAGTAGTCTCCACGGGACAGATTTTGGTCAGCCCCAGCATTTT	CASSLHGTDFGQPQHF
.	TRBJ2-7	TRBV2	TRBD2	TGTGCCAGCAGAATTAGCGGGGGCTCCTACGAGCAGTACTTC	CASRISGGSYEQYF
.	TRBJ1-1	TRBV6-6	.	TGTGCCAGCAGTTTGACAGAAAACACTGAAGCTTTCTTT	CASSLTENTEAFF
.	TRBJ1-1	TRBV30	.	TGTGCCTGGAGTGTACTCAGGGTAAAGACTGAAGCTTTCTTT	CAWSVLRVKTEAFF
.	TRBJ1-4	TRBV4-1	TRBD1	TGCGCCAGCAGCGTACAGGGGGCGGGAGCTAATGAAAAACTGTTTTTT	CASSVQGAGANEKLFF
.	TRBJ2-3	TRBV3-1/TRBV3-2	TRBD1	TGTGCCAGCAGCATCTCAGACAGGGTGCGGACAGATACGCAGTATTTT	CASSISDRVRTDTQYF
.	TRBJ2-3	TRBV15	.	TGTGCCACCAGCAGAGGACGGGAGAACACAGATACGCAGTATTTT	CATSRGRENTDTQYF
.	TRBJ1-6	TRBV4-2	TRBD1	TGTGCCAGCAGCCAAGTTTTTATGGGACAGGGGACGTTTAATTCACCCCTCCACTTT	CASSQVFMGQGTFNSPLHF
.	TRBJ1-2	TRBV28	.	TGTGCCAGCAGTCAAACGACAGCTATCTATGGCTACACCTTC	CASSQTTAIYGYTF
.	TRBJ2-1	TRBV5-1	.	TGCGCCAGCAGCTTGACAGGGTTCAATGAGCAGTTCTTC	CASSLTGFNEQFF
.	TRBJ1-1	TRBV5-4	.	TGTGCCAGCAGCTTTCCCCAAGGAGTGCTGAAAGATGAAGCTTTCTTT	CASSFPQGVLKDEAFF
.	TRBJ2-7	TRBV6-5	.	TGTGCCAGCAGTTCGCGGTCCTACGAGCAGTACTTC	CASSSRSYEQYF
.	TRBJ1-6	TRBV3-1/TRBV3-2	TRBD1	TGTGCCAGCAGCCCGGGACAGAATTCACCCCTCCACTTT	CASSPGQNSPLHF
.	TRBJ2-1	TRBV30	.	TGTGCCTGGAGTGGTAGCTCTGAGCAGTTCTTC	CAWSGSSEQFF
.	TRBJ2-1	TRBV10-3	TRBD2	TGTGCCAGCAAACTAGCGAAGAATAACAATGAGCAGTTCTTC	CASKLAKNNNEQFF
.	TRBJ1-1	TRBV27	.	TGTGCCAGCAGTTTATGGGGCGACACTGAAGCTTTCTTT	CASSLWGDTEAFF
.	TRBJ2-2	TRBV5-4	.	TGTGCCAGCAGCTGGGGGGGGCTGAGAGTCGGGACCGGGGAGCTGTTTTTT	CASSWGGLRVGTGELFF
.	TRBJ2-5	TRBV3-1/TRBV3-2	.	TGTGCCAGCAGCCCAGAGGTGGTGGCGGAGATCCAAGAGACCCAGTACTTC	CASSPEVVAEIQETQYF
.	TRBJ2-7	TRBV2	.	TGTGCCAGCAGTGTCTTCGGGGAGCAGTACTTC	CASSVFGEQYF
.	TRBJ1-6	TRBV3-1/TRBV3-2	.	TGTGCCAGCAGCCGGAGCTCCTATAATTCACCCCTCCACTTT	CASSRSSYNSPLHF
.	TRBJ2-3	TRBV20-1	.	TGCAGTGCTAGTCTCCCCACGGGAATCACAGATACGCAGTATTTT	CSASLPTGITDTQYF
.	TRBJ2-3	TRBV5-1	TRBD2	TGCGCCACCGCCCCCGGCCCCAGCGGGGGGGGGCGGGATACGCAGTATTTT	CATAPGPSGGGRDTQYF
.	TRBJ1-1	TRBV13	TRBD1	TGTGCCAGCAGCCCCCGGGACAGGGTGGCTGAAGCTTTCTTT	CASSPRDRVAEAFF
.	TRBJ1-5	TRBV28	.	TGTGCCAGCACCCAAGGACCGTCAGGGTGGCAGCCCCAGCATTTT	CASTQGPSGWQPQHF
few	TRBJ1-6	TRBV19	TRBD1	TGTGCCAGTAGTTCCTCGGGGGACAGGGGTTTTCCCCTCCACTTT	CASSSSGDRGFPLHF
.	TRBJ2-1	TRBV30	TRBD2	TGTGCCTGGACTAGCGGGGGTTACAATGAGCAGTTCTTC	CAWTSGGYNEQFF
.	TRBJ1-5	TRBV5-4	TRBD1	TGTGCCAGCAGACTAAAAACGGGACAGGGGCCTCCACCCCAGCATTTT	CASRLKTGQGPPPQHF
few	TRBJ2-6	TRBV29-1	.	TGCAGCGTGACGGGCTCTGGGGCCAACGTCCTGACTTTC	CSVTGSGANVLTF
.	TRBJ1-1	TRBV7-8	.	TGTGCCAGCAGCTTAGTGGCAGGCCTGAACACTGAAGCTTTCTTT	CASSLVAGLNTEAFF
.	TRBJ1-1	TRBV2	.	TGTGCCAGCAGTGTTTTTGGGACTGAGAACACTGAAGCTTTCTTT	CASSVFGTENTEAFF
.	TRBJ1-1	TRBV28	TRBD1	TGTGCCAGCGCGACAGGGAGCCCTTTGGGTACTGAAGCTTTCTTT	CASATGSPLGTEAFF